Included here is one T cell receptor beta chain sequence, with context. The sample originates from a study of blood T cell repertoires in COVID-19. As for the study in general: Nucleic acid was either cDNA or gDNA, and it came from T cells, B-cell-depleted T cells, or PBMCs.

V lost 0 bases, J lost 3 bases, and 8 bases stayed unmatched. Germline lookup yields CDR1 SGHAT and CDR2 FQNNGV. The length of the CDR3 is 19 residues. Here immunoSEQ multiplex PCR was the method, and the copy in TCRdb shows in-frame clones only, minus some. The sample consists of 150,000 to 160,000 clones, nearly 80% of them appearing once. Sequencing used peripheral blood. This chain connects TRBV11-2 to TRBJ2-3; TRBD2 matches 14 bases. The TCR originated in a man older than 75 with acute or convalescent COVID-19. CDR3 coding DNA: TGTGCCAGCAGCTTAGACAGGACTAGCGGGGGGCTTGGGACAGATACGCAGTATTTT. It codes for CASSLDRTSGGLGTDTQYF.